A selection of T cell receptor beta chains follows, all from one sample in a study of shared clonotypes between healthy human individuals. Produced via immunoSEQ multiplex PCR; TCRdb's table is partial and in-frame only. This sample has roughly 2.6 million clones, with approximately 92% found just once. The material sequenced was naive CD4+ T cells sorted from blood. These receptors were obtained from a man younger than 35 in good health. Both conserved end residues are part of each CDR3. The D gene is left open where the match is weak. Rows give clone size only sometimes, using once, few, many, or a class for an expanded clone.

DNA	CDR3	V	length	J	D	size
TGCGCCAGCAGCTTGGCCGGGGGCTCAAACCGACTGGATACGCAGTATTTT	CASSLAGGSNRLDTQYF	TRBV5-1	17	TRBJ2-3	.	.
TGTGCCAGCAGCCGACGGGACACTTCCTACGAGCAGTACTTC	CASSRRDTSYEQYF	TRBV11-2	14	TRBJ2-7	.	.
TGTGCCAGCTTACCGGCCCCCGCGCAGGACAATCAGCCCCAGCATTTT	CASLPAPAQDNQPQHF	TRBV2	16	TRBJ1-5	.	.
TGTGCCAGCAGTTACGGGCGGATGAACACTGAAGCTTTCTTT	CASSYGRMNTEAFF	TRBV6-5	14	TRBJ1-1	.	.
TGTGCCAGCAGCTTGGGGGGGAGGGCCTCAGAGACCCAGTACTTC	CASSLGGRASETQYF	TRBV7-2	15	TRBJ2-5	TRBD2	.
TGTGCCAGCAGAGGGGCCCTCGTTGACGAGCAGTACTTC	CASRGALVDEQYF	TRBV2	13	TRBJ2-7	.	.
TGTGCCAGCAGTTTCTGGGGACAACACAATGAGCAGTTCTTC	CASSFWGQHNEQFF	TRBV28	14	TRBJ2-1	.	.
TGTGCCACCAGCGGCCAGGACAGGGACGACTACGAGCAGTACTTC	CATSGQDRDDYEQYF	TRBV15	15	TRBJ2-7	TRBD1	.
TGCGCCAGCGGTTCGTCGGTAGGGGGCGGATACGAGCAGTACTTC	CASGSSVGGGYEQYF	TRBV5-1	15	TRBJ2-7	TRBD1	.
TGTGCCAGCAGTGAAGAGGGACAGGATAATTCACCCCTCCACTTT	CASSEEGQDNSPLHF	TRBV25-1	15	TRBJ1-6	TRBD1	.
TGTGCCAGCAGCCTCCAGGGGTCTAGCACAGATACGCAGTATTTT	CASSLQGSSTDTQYF	TRBV11-3	15	TRBJ2-3	.	once
TGTGCCAGCAAACGGGGGATCAATCAGCCCCAGCATTTT	CASKRGINQPQHF	TRBV6-5	13	TRBJ1-5	.	.
TGCGCCAGCAGCTTGAGTTACGGCTCCTCCACAGATACGCAGTATTTT	CASSLSYGSSTDTQYF	TRBV5-1	16	TRBJ2-3	.	.
TGTGCCAGCTCCGGGACAGGGGGGAATGGCTACACCTTC	CASSGTGGNGYTF	TRBV7-3	13	TRBJ1-2	TRBD1	once
TGTGCCAGCTCACCACAATTGGAGGGCGGCACTGAAGCTTTCTTT	CASSPQLEGGTEAFF	TRBV18	15	TRBJ1-1	.	.
TGTGCCAGCAGCTTAGAACTAGCGCGAACCGGGGAGCTGTTTTTT	CASSLELARTGELFF	TRBV7-2	15	TRBJ2-2	TRBD2	.
TGTGCCAGCAGCTTAGTGCAGGGGGCGATGACTGAAGCTTTCTTT	CASSLVQGAMTEAFF	TRBV13	15	TRBJ1-1	TRBD1	.
TGTGCCAGCACCTCCCGCCCTCGCGAGCAGTACTTC	CASTSRPREQYF	TRBV28	12	TRBJ2-7	.	.
TGTGCCAGCAGGCGGGACAGCCGCTATGGCTACACCTTC	CASRRDSRYGYTF	TRBV28	13	TRBJ1-2	TRBD1	.